The clone carrying this T cell receptor beta chain has just a few counts. This specimen belongs to a study of blood T cell repertoires in COVID-19. About the study: Sites across the United States, Italy and Spain contributed samples from acute and convalescent COVID-19. From T cells, B-cell-depleted T cells, or PBMCs came the material, which was cDNA or gDNA.

The V gene lost 4 bases and the J gene lost 4 bases, with 22 bases spanning the gap. The CDR3 length is 17 residues. Germline V lookup: CDR1 LGHDT, CDR2 YNNKEL (reference sequence). In the authors' methods: Amplification with reference gene primers provided the estimates of nucleated cell counts. Generated by immunoSEQ multiplex PCR, the TCRdb table keeps only in-frame clones and is missing some. V and J calls and clone size follow that table, whereas D and trimming were derived from the DNA. The sample consists of about 100,000 clones, around 90% of them appearing once. The sequence came from a man aged 80 or over with acute or convalescent COVID-19. The source material was peripheral blood. This sequence joins TRBV3-1 (or the pseudogene TRBV3-2) and TRBJ1-2, with D unresolved. The DNA for the CDR3 is TGTGCCAGCAGCCCTATGACGGTTACTACCGACGTCTATGGCTACACCTTC. This translates into CASSPMTVTTDVYGYTF.